Presented here are 7 T cell receptor beta chains from one specimen sequenced in a study of PD-L1 blockade in urothelial cancer. The protocol was immunoSEQ multiplex PCR, while the TCRdb copy is restricted to in-frame clones and leaves out a portion. Found here are roughly 30,000 clones, 84% of them singletons; the top ten hold roughly 14%. Time point of the sample: pretreatment peripheral blood. The specimen was PBMCs, collected around atezolizumab (anti-PD-L1) treatment. These receptors were collected from a man aged 55 to 70 with urothelial cancer.

The chain links TRBV19 to TRBJ2-1; no reliable D call. This CDR3 is 16 amino acids long. Germline assignment: CDR1 LNHDA and CDR2 SQIVND (reference sequence). The ends were cut back, 3 bases at V and 2 bases at J, with 14 bases in the middle. The CDR3 loop is CASSMQRNSPYNEQFF. Written as DNA, the CDR3 is TGTGCCAGTAGTATGCAGCGTAATAGTCCCTACAATGAGCAGTTCTTC. The full variable domain, rest sourced from reference TRBV19 and TRBJ2-1, is DGGITQSPKYLFRKEGQNVTLSCEQNLNHDAMYWYRQDPGQGLRLIYYSQIVNDFQKGDIAEGYSVSREKKESFPLTVTSAQKNPTAFYLCASSMQRNSPYNEQFFGPGTRLTVL.

In the case of this clone: At one boundary the junction diverges from the germline segment, which might be a read error. The DNA of the CDR3 is TGTGCTAGCAGCCCGGGACTAGCGGGCCCGGGGCGAGAGACCCAGTACTTC. This codes for CASSPGLAGPGRETQYF. The genes are TRBV7-7 and TRBJ2-5; 12 positions match TRBD2. The CDR3 has 17 amino acids. Germline CDR1 and CDR2: SSHAT and FNYEAQ (reference sequence).

This clone was detected only a few times. The chain employs TRBV29-1 and TRBJ1-3; D gene unclear. Germline V gives CDR1 SQVTM, CDR2 ANQGSEA. The CDR3 runs 13 residues. Trimming stripped 3 bases from V and 4 bases from J, with 10 bases between. Here the CDR3 reads CSVEAHLGNTIYF. The CDR3 bases are TGCAGCGTTGAGGCACACCTCGGAAACACCATATATTTT. The whole variable domain, remainder taken from reference TRBV29-1 and TRBJ1-3, is SAVISQKPSRDICQRGTSLTIQCQVDSQVTMMFWYRQQPGQSLTLIATANQGSEATYESGFVIDKFPISRPNLTFSTLTVSNMSPEDSSIYLCSVEAHLGNTIYFGEGSWLTVV.

V is TRBV2 and J is TRBJ2-1; TRBD2 matches at 9 bases. The CDR3 consists of 16 residues. V shed 7 bases, J shed 2 bases, and the junction held 9 bases outside the gene matches. Germline values: CDR1 SNHLY, CDR2 FYNNEI. The CDR3 nucleotides are TGTGCCAGCAAAAGGGCTAGCGGGGAAACCTACAATGAGCAGTTCTTC. Its protein product is CASKRASGETYNEQFF. The entire variable domain, with the rest obtained from reference TRBV2 and TRBJ2-1, is as follows: EPEVTQTPSHQVTQMGQEVILRCVPISNHLYFYWYRQILGQKVEFLVSFYNNEISEKSEIFDDQFSVERPDGSNFTLKIRSTKLEDSAMYFCASKRASGETYNEQFFGPGTRLTVL.

This clone turned up a few times. Other DNA sequences of this sample code for an identical CDR3. The rearrangement joins TRBV7-9 to TRBJ2-7; perhaps TRBD2 as D (6 bases). The germline V gene encodes CDR1 SEHNR and CDR2 FQNEAQ (reference sequence). This CDR3 spans 14 amino acids. Trimming removed 2 bases from V and 3 bases from J, with 11 bases in between. The DNA for the CDR3 is TGTGCCAGCAGCTTAACGGGAGTTAACTACGAGCAGTACTTC. Translating it yields CASSLTGVNYEQYF. Full variable domain (missing parts from reference TRBV7-9 and TRBJ2-7): DTGVSQNPRHKITKRGQNVTFRCDPISEHNRLYWYRQTLGQGPEFLTYFQNEAQLEKSRLLSDRFSAERPKGSFSTLEIQRTEQGDSAMYLCASSLTGVNYEQYFGPGTRLTVT.

The V and J genes are TRBV6-1 and TRBJ2-7; D is ambiguous. Trimming pared 5 bases from V and 7 bases from J, leaving 9 bases between. CDR1 MNHNS and CDR2 SASEGT come from the germline V gene. CDR3 length: 11 residues. As DNA, the CDR3 is TGTGCCAGCAGTTGGAGCCAGGAGCAGTACTTC. Its translation is CASSWSQEQYF.

The chain links TRBV7-9 to TRBJ2-1; the D gene is possibly TRBD1 (5 bases). Germline V gene data show CDR1 as SEHNR and CDR2 as FQNEAQ (reference sequence). This CDR3 is 15 amino acids long. Between the trimmed V and J ends, which lost 3 bases and 6 bases, there was a span of 15 bases. CDR3 sequence reads: CASSLQGEGLNEQFF. The CDR3 DNA follows: TGTGCCAGCAGCTTGCAGGGTGAAGGGCTCAATGAGCAGTTCTTC.